This TCR beta chain was profiled in a study of CD8 T cells in ankylosing spondylitis. The CDR3 is made up of 12 amino acids. CDR1 and CDR2 from the germline V gene are MGHRA and YSYEKL. V lost 4 bases and J lost 9, with 12 bases in between. In making TCR beta libraries, quantitative 5'-RACE with molecular barcodes was used. TCRdb reanalysed the 5' RACE reads using MiXCR and keeps one entry per CDR3 protein. The table has a few hundred thousand distinct CDR3 sequences, 15% to 20% seen once; the top ten hold more than 40%. General study results and limits: Some motif variants had been reported before (in reactive arthritis synovial fluid and blood). Ankylosing spondylitis blood appeared to carry a characteristic TCR beta motif of under ten highly homologous variants. CD8+ disease-linked clones were present at relatively low frequencies in blood. Matched ankylosing spondylitis synovial fluid reportedly contained a significantly enriched population of disease-linked clones.

Notes on this clonotype: Its antigen is unidentified.

The sample taken for sequencing was blood, either unsorted or a sorted T cell fraction (not recorded which). The genes are TRBV4-1 and TRBJ2-5; tentative D call: TRBD2 (6 bases). This receptor was identified in a male donor with ankylosing spondylitis. CDR3: CASSPSGGAQYF. In DNA, the CDR3 is TGCGCCAGCAGCCCCAGCGGAGGGGCCCAGTACTTC.